The rows below give T cell receptor beta chains drawn from one sample of a study of T cells in Graves' hyperthyroidism and ophthalmopathy. Each CDR3 protein gets one entry after TCRdb re-called the multiplex PCR reads with MiXCR. Of fewer than 350,000 distinct CDR3 sequences in the sample, about 21% were seen once. Sequenced: blood. Receptors were obtained from a woman aged 45 to 65 with Graves' hyperthyroidism. CDR3s include the opening cysteine and the closing phenylalanine or tryptophan. D genes are given only for firm matches. Some rows have no size entry. The others give once, few or many, or a class for an expanded clone.

many | TRBD1 | TRBJ2-5 | TRBV18 | TGTGCCAGCTCACCACCGCTGACAGGGGGCCAAGAGACCCAGTACTTC | CASSPPLTGGQETQYF
few | - | TRBJ1-1 | TRBV2 | TGTGCCAGCAGCCAGCCGACAGGTATGAACACTGAAGCTTTCTTT | CASSQPTGMNTEAFF
- | TRBD1 | TRBJ1-6 | TRBV20-1 | TGCAGTGCTAGGCAACAGGGGTCGGGGAATTCACCCCTCCACTTT | CSARQQGSGNSPLHF
many | - | TRBJ2-5 | TRBV6-1 | TGTGCCAGCAGCAGAGGAGGGCGAGGTGAAGAGACCCAGTACTTC | CASSRGGRGEETQYF
many | - | TRBJ1-1 | TRBV28 | TGTGCCAGCAAAGACTCGGCCATGAAGGCTTTCTTT | CASKDSAMKAFF
many | - | TRBJ2-1 | TRBV7-6 | TGTGCCAGCAGCCCCTCGGGCCCTGACAATGAGCAGTTCTTC | CASSPSGPDNEQFF
- | - | TRBJ2-1 | TRBV7-2 | TGTGCCAGCAGCTTAGACTATTACAATGAGCAGTTCTTC | CASSLDYYNEQFF
many | - | TRBJ2-7 | TRBV19 | TGTGCCAGTAGCCCCGATCCGTGGTACGAGCAGTACTTC | CASSPDPWYEQYF
many | TRBD2 | TRBJ2-2 | TRBV7-9 | TGTGCCAGCAGCTCCGTGGGACTAGCGGGGGGACCGAACACCGGGGAGCTGTTTTTT | CASSSVGLAGGPNTGELFF
many | TRBD2 | TRBJ2-1 | TRBV28 | TGTGCCAGCAGTACGGGACTAGCGGCCACTGAGCAGTTCTTC | CASSTGLAATEQFF
- | TRBD1 | TRBJ2-5 | TRBV5-6 | TGTGCCAGCAGCTGGGGACAGGGGGCAAAGACCCAGTACTTC | CASSWGQGAKTQYF
many | - | TRBJ1-5 | TRBV20-1 | TGCAGTGCCGCCGGACACGTTAGCAATCAGCCCCAGCATTTT | CSAAGHVSNQPQHF
- | - | TRBJ1-5 | TRBV7-9 | TGTGCCAGCAGCCAGAGCGGGGGCAACCAGCCCCAGCATTTT | CASSQSGGNQPQHF
many | - | TRBJ2-2 | TRBV5-4 | TGTGCCAGCAGCCGAGACACCCCGAACACCGGGGAGCTGTTTTTT | CASSRDTPNTGELFF
many | TRBD2 | TRBJ2-3 | TRBV10-3 | TGTGCCATCATGACACTAGCGGGGAGCACAGATACGCAGTATTTT | CAIMTLAGSTDTQYF
- | - | TRBJ1-1 | TRBV2 | TGTGCCAGCAGGCTGACAGAAAACACTGAAGCTTTCTTT | CASRLTENTEAFF
- | TRBD2 | TRBJ2-7 | TRBV27 | TGTGCCAGCCGGAGCGGGAGGGCATACGAGCAGTACTTC | CASRSGRAYEQYF
few | TRBD2 | TRBJ2-1 | TRBV7-9 | TGTGCCAGCAGCGGCAGCGGGAGAGGGAACTCCTACAATGAGCAGTTCTTC | CASSGSGRGNSYNEQFF
- | TRBD2 | TRBJ2-1 | TRBV29-1 | TGCAGCGTTGAAGATCGCGGGAGCGCGTACAATGAGCAGTTCTTC | CSVEDRGSAYNEQFF
- | - | TRBJ2-7 | TRBV12-3/TRBV12-4 | TGTGCCATCAGTGAGAACTCCGGGGGCCAGGAGCAGTACTTC | CAISENSGGQEQYF
many | - | TRBJ2-1 | TRBV28 | TGTGCCAGCAGTTTAATCCAGCATCCCTACAATGAGCAGTTCTTC | CASSLIQHPYNEQFF
many | - | TRBJ2-1 | TRBV3-1 | TGTGCCAGCAGCCAAGATCCGGGCAGCCGCTTAATCTACAATGAGCAGTTCTTC | CASSQDPGSRLIYNEQFF
many | TRBD1 | TRBJ2-7 | TRBV20-1 | TGCAGTGCCACGACAGGGGGGGCCTACGAGCAGTACTTC | CSATTGGAYEQYF
- | - | TRBJ2-5 | TRBV5-6 | TGTGCCAGCATCGAGAGCCCCTCAGAAGAGACCCAGTACTTC | CASIESPSEETQYF
- | - | TRBJ2-3 | TRBV11-3 | TGTGCCAGCAGCGGAAACAGGGACCCCACAGATACGCAGTATTTT | CASSGNRDPTDTQYF
- | TRBD1 | TRBJ2-3 | TRBV24-1 | TGTGCCACCAGTGGGGTAGGGACAGGCGAAATCACAGATACGCAGTATTTT | CATSGVGTGEITDTQYF
few | TRBD1 | TRBJ1-6 | TRBV10-3 | TGTGCCATCAGATCGGGACAGGGAAATTCACCCCTCCACTTT | CAIRSGQGNSPLHF
many | TRBD1 | TRBJ1-1 | TRBV5-1 | TGCGCCAGCAGCTTGGCCCGGGACAGAATTTTGGGTACTGAAGCTTTCTTT | CASSLARDRILGTEAFF
few | - | TRBJ1-1 | TRBV18 | TGTGCCAGCTCACCACCGTACGTGATTAACACTGAAGCTTTCTTT | CASSPPYVINTEAFF
many | TRBD1 | TRBJ1-5 | TRBV20-1 | TGCAGTGCTTACAGGGGTAGCAATCAGCCCCAGCATTTT | CSAYRGSNQPQHF
many | TRBD2 | TRBJ2-3 | TRBV3-1 | TGTGCCAGCAGCCAGGCGGGGGGCACAGATACGCAGTATTTT | CASSQAGGTDTQYF
once | - | TRBJ1-1 | TRBV14 | TGTGCCGGCAGCCTAGGGGGGACATCTGAAGCTTTCTTT | CAGSLGGTSEAFF
few | TRBD1 | TRBJ1-5 | TRBV6-4 | TGTGCCAGCAGCGAGGACAGGGGCCCCAATCAGCCCCAGCATTTT | CASSEDRGPNQPQHF
- | - | TRBJ1-3 | TRBV2 | TGTGCCAGCATGAAGAGCTCTGGAAACACCATATATTTT | CASMKSSGNTIYF
- | - | TRBJ1-2 | TRBV19 | TGTGCCAGTAGTGGGCGGACATCTGGCTACACCTTC | CASSGRTSGYTF
many | - | TRBJ2-7 | TRBV7-8 | TGTGCCAGCAGCTTAGCCCGGGTAGGGGGCTACGAGCAGTACTTC | CASSLARVGGYEQYF
few | - | TRBJ2-2 | TRBV10-2 | TGCGCCAGCGGGGGGGGGCGAAACACCGGGGAGCTGTTTTTT | CASGGGRNTGELFF
many | TRBD1 | TRBJ2-5 | TRBV10-1 | TGCGCCAGCAGTGCTTCAGGGGGAGAGACCCAGTACTTC | CASSASGGETQYF
- | TRBD1 | TRBJ2-2 | TRBV15 | TGTGCCACCAGCAGAGATTTTGGGACAGGGCTCACCGGGGAGCTGTTTTTT | CATSRDFGTGLTGELFF
- | TRBD1 | TRBJ2-3 | TRBV29-1 | TGCAGCGTTGAGTTTCGAGACAGGGGCACAGATACGCAGTATTTT | CSVEFRDRGTDTQYF
- | - | TRBJ1-3 | TRBV28 | TGTGCCAGCAGTTTGGCAGGGGATGGGAGAAACACCATATATTTT | CASSLAGDGRNTIYF
many | TRBD2 | TRBJ2-1 | TRBV5-1 | TGCGCCAGCACCCCGGGAGGGCCCTACAATGAGCAGTTCTTC | CASTPGGPYNEQFF
- | - | TRBJ1-5 | TRBV7-9 | TGTGCCAGCAGCTTACTCGGGAGGGAGCCCCAGCATTTT | CASSLLGREPQHF
few | - | TRBJ2-2 | TRBV11-2 | TGTGCCAGCAGCTTTTCTCTAGGGGTGAACACCGGGGAGCTGTTTTTT | CASSFSLGVNTGELFF
- | TRBD1 | TRBJ2-3 | TRBV5-1 | TGCGCCAGCAGCTCACAGACAGGGGGCGCAGATACGCAGTATTTT | CASSSQTGGADTQYF
many | TRBD1 | TRBJ2-3 | TRBV7-9 | TGTGCCAGCAGCTTCCGACAGGGCCGTACAGATACGCAGTATTTT | CASSFRQGRTDTQYF
many | TRBD2 | TRBJ2-2 | TRBV6-1 | TGTGCCAGCAGAGCGGGGGGGTACGACGGGGAGCTGTTTTTT | CASRAGGYDGELFF
- | TRBD2 | TRBJ2-3 | TRBV19 | TGTGCCAGTAAAAGGCTAGCGGGAAGCACAGATACGCAGTATTTT | CASKRLAGSTDTQYF
- | - | TRBJ1-2 | TRBV19 | TGTGCCAGCAGCACAGGATCGAACTATGGCTACACCTTC | CASSTGSNYGYTF
many | TRBD1 | TRBJ2-1 | TRBV28 | TGTGCCAGCAGTTTATTTGGACAGGGTAATCTTAATGAGCAGTTCTTC | CASSLFGQGNLNEQFF
many | - | TRBJ2-7 | TRBV18 | TGTGCCAGCTCACCACCGGGGCCGGGGGCCTACGAGCAGTACTTC | CASSPPGPGAYEQYF
few | - | TRBJ1-5 | TRBV27 | TGTGCCAGCAAACAGGGAAACCTTTATAGCAATCAGCCCCAGCATTTT | CASKQGNLYSNQPQHF
few | - | TRBJ1-2 | TRBV7-9 | TGTGCCAGCACGAGGGGACCGAACTATGGCTACACCTTC | CASTRGPNYGYTF
- | - | TRBJ2-2 | TRBV7-3 | TGTGCCAGCAGCCTACAACCCGGGACGAACACCGGGGGGCTGTTTTTT | CASSLQPGTNTGGLFF
many | - | TRBJ2-2 | TRBV28 | TGTGCCAGCAGTTTAATCCGGGGGTTGGGGGAGCTGTTTTTT | CASSLIRGLGELFF
- | - | TRBJ2-1 | TRBV12-3/TRBV12-4 | TGTGCCAGCCGCGCGTGGCGGCGATACAATGAGCAGTTCTTC | CASRAWRRYNEQFF
many | - | TRBJ1-3 | TRBV5-6 | TGTGCCAGCAGCACCAGGGTGACGTCCGGAAACACCATATATTTT | CASSTRVTSGNTIYF
many | TRBD1 | TRBJ1-2 | TRBV2 | TGTGCCAGCAGTTGGGACAGTCAAGCTAACTATGGCTACACCTTC | CASSWDSQANYGYTF